The 16 T cell receptor beta chains below were found in one sample sequenced in a study of breast tumors, draining lymph nodes, adjacent tissues. TCRdb re-derived calls from the multiplex PCR reads in MiXCR, one entry per CDR3 protein. Found here are tens of thousands of distinct CDR3 sequences, around a third of them singletons; the top ten hold under 13%. Specimen: breast tumor tissue. These receptors were taken from a female donor with breast cancer. Some clones in this sample may be carry-over from other donors' samples.

In the case of this clonotype: A much larger clone differs from this one at a single base, so this may be a read error. V usage is TRBV25-1 and J usage is TRBJ2-2, with 10 bases lining up with TRBD1. The CDR3 is 15 amino acids. Germline assignment: CDR1 MGHDK and CDR2 SYGVNS. The CDR3: CASRLTGGGTGGLFF. CDR3 nucleotide sequence: TGTGCCAGCAGATTGACAGGGGGCGGCACCGGGGGGCTGTTTTTT.

This clonotype has at least ten counts. CDR3 loop: CASSSGDFVGGRDTQYF. The CDR3, as DNA: TGTGCCAGCAGTTCAGGGGATTTTGTGGGGGGCAGAGATACGCAGTATTTT. This chain connects TRBV12-3 or TRBV12-4 to TRBJ2-3; D might be TRBD1 or TRBD2, each matching 6 bases. The germline V and J ends were trimmed by 4 bases and 5 bases, with 22 bases remaining between them. The CDR3 consists of 17 residues.

V is TRBV20-1 and J is TRBJ1-5, with TRBD1 matching 8 bases. V shed 3 bases and J 0 bases; nucleotides not matched to a gene: 1. Germline CDR1 is DFQATT and CDR2 is SNEGSKA (reference sequence). The CDR3 is 14 residues long. CDR3 sequence reads: CSARGQDSNQPQHF. For the CDR3, the DNA is TGCAGTGCTAGGGGACAGGATAGCAATCAGCCCCAGCATTTT.

There are many counts of this clonotype. This chain uses TRBV7-2 with TRBJ1-2; D is undetermined. This CDR3 has 15 residues. In germline, CDR1 is SGHTA, CDR2 FQGNSA. Between the trimmed V and J ends, which lost 2 bases and 4 bases, there was a span of 14 bases. CDR3 sequence: CASSLRSGQVYGYTF. DNA of the CDR3: TGTGCCAGCAGCTTACGGTCGGGCCAGGTCTATGGCTACACCTTC. Filled out from reference TRBV7-2 and TRBJ1-2, the complete variable domain reads GAGVSQSPSNKVTEKGKDVELRCDPISGHTALYWYRQSLGQGLEFLIYFQGNSAPDKSGLPSDRFSAERTGGSVSTLTIQRTQQEDSAVYLCASSLRSGQVYGYTFGSGTRLTVV.

This clonotype has at least ten counts. This chain links TRBV20-1 with TRBJ2-3; 7 bases map to TRBD1. The CDR3 extends over 15 amino acids. With 0 bases clipped from V and 1 base from J, the junction kept 4 bases outside the gene matches. Germline CDR1 reads DFQATT; CDR2 reads SNEGSKA (reference sequence). The CDR3, as DNA: TGCAGTGCTAGAGATCCCGGGACAGGCACAGATACGCAGTATTTT. It translates to CSARDPGTGTDTQYF.

The chain recombines TRBV5-4 with TRBJ2-3, with TRBD1 matching 7 bases. CDR1 is SGHNT and CDR2 is YYREEE in the germline V gene (reference sequence). The CDR3 runs to 16 residues. Losses at the gene ends were 4 bases for V and 1 base for J; bases not matched to a gene: 9. DNA for the CDR3: TGTGCCAGCAGCCCAACAGGGGCAATAGGCACAGATACGCAGTATTTT. Its translation: CASSPTGAIGTDTQYF.

The chain is built from TRBV7-9 and TRBJ1-2, with TRBD1 matching 11 bases. CDR3 size: 13 residues. Trimming cost V 4 bases and J 12 bases; bases outside gene matches: 7. Germline CDR1 SEHNR, CDR2 FQNEAQ (reference sequence). The CDR3 region has the DNA TGTGCCAGCAGCTCGGCAGGACAGGGGGCCAACACCTTC. Residues: CASSSAGQGANTF.

This clonotype was observed many times. This chain connects TRBV5-6 to TRBJ2-2; D unclear. This CDR3 contains 13 residues. In germline, CDR1 is SGHDT, CDR2 YYEEEE. Trimming removed 0 bases from V and 6 bases from J, with 6 bases in between. CDR3 in amino acids: CASSLGFPGELFF. The CDR3 region has the DNA TGTGCCAGCAGCTTGGGGTTCCCCGGGGAGCTGTTTTTT.

The chain joins TRBV7-6 to TRBJ1-4; D remains ambiguous. V lost 5 bases, J lost 0 bases, and 10 bases lay in between. This CDR3 is 15 amino acids long. Per the germline V gene, CDR1 is SGHVS and CDR2 is FNYEAQ. The chain's CDR3 is CASSPRTATNEKLFF. As DNA, the CDR3 is TGTGCCAGCAGCCCGCGGACGGCAACTAATGAAAAACTGTTTTTT.

This clonotype was detected many times. The CDR3 loop is CASSSLQPQHF. The CDR3 bases are TGTGCCAGCAGCTCCCTTCAGCCCCAGCATTTT. The chain couples TRBV5-8 to TRBJ1-5; no reliable D call. The CDR3 extends over 11 amino acids. Germline V gives CDR1 SGHTS, CDR2 YDEGEE. Trimming removed 3 bases from V and 6 bases from J, with 4 bases in between.

In the case of this clonotype: This clone may be a read error of a much larger clone one base away. The chain combines TRBV19 with TRBJ2-2; 8 bases are shared with TRBD1. Germline trimming cut 4 bases from V and 3 bases from J; bases unmatched to any gene: 4. Looked up from germline, CDR1 is LNHDA and CDR2 is SQIVND (reference sequence). The CDR3 has 15 residues. The CDR3 DNA reads as TGTGCCAGTAGTAACAGGGGGACGGACACCGGGGAGCTGTTTTTT. Amino acid sequence: CASSNRGTDTGELFF.

This clonotype was counted ten times or more. This CDR3 is CASSPPLVDLDEQYF. DNA of the CDR3: TGTGCCAGCAGCCCCCCCCTCGTAGACCTCGACGAGCAGTACTTC. V gene TRBV28 combines with J gene TRBJ2-7, with no clear D. The CDR3 spans 15 residues. Germline V gene lookup returns CDR1 MDHEN and CDR2 SYDVKM. Trimming took off 6 bases at V and 5 bases at J, with 20 bases between the two ends.

About this clonotype: One junction end disagrees with the germline gene, perhaps due to a read error. The J gene is TRBJ2-3, the V gene TRBV2; D is possibly TRBD2 (6 bases). The length of the CDR3 is 15 residues. From germline, CDR1 is SNHLY and CDR2 FYNNEI. Written as DNA, the CDR3 is TGTGCCAACAGTGAGCGGGCCAACCTTATGAATACGCAGTACTTT. It specifies CANSERANLMNTQYF.

V usage is TRBV20-1 and J usage is TRBJ2-7; D may be TRBD1 (5 bases). V lost 6 bases and J lost 3, with 9 bases in between. Germline V CDR1 and CDR2: DFQATT, SNEGSKA (reference sequence). The CDR3 extends over 11 amino acids. The CDR3 loop is CSAKDNYEQYF. DNA of the CDR3: TGCAGTGCGAAGGACAACTACGAGCAGTACTTC.

This clonotype was seen at least ten times. The chain uses TRBV5-1 and TRBJ2-1; 8 bases fit TRBD2. Germline values: CDR1 SGHRS, CDR2 YFSETQ. V lost 0 bases and J lost 10; bases outside the gene matches: 9. The CDR3 totals 15 residues. CDR3 residues: CASSLDGTSGREQFF. In DNA, the CDR3 is TGCGCCAGCAGCTTGGATGGAACTAGCGGACGAGAGCAGTTCTTC.

This rearrangement joins TRBV7-8 to TRBJ1-1; TRBD1 matches at 10 bases. The CDR3 is made up of 13 amino acids. CDR1 SGHVS and CDR2 FQNEAQ come from the germline V gene. After removal of 3 bases from V and 5 bases from J, the junction contained 0 bases not matched to a gene. The CDR3 DNA sequence: TGTGCCAGCAGCTTGGGACAGGGGACTGAAGCTTTCTTT. This codes for CASSLGQGTEAFF.